Below, 11 T cell receptor beta chains from the same sample are listed, as sequenced in a study of T cell clonality in common variable immunodeficiency. TCRdb keeps only in-frame clones here, not all; method: immunoSEQ multiplex PCR. Observed are about 28,000 clones, no singletons, with the top ten taking under 4%. No cognate antigen is known for these TCRs. Points from the study as a whole: In common variable immunodeficiency, TCR beta chains reportedly carried fewer deletions and N-nucleotide insertions.

The sequenced sample was peripheral blood mononuclear cells. The origin of the receptors is a human donor with common variable immunodeficiency.

This clone was seen more than once but under ten times. The sequenced fragment ends 3 residues before the CDR3 boundary, so the rest is inferred from the germline J gene. This chain connects TRBV7-8 to TRBJ2-2; possibly TRBD1 for D (5 bases). The V gene lost 8 bases and the J gene lost 6 bases, with 19 bases spanning the gap. The CDR3 has 15 amino acids. Germline CDR1 and CDR2: SGHVS and FQNEAQ. Here the CDR3 reads CASRWGSNRPGELFF. The sequenced CDR3 bases are TGTGCCAGCCGCTGGGGCTCGAACCGCCCCGGGGAG.

As regards this clone: The sequenced fragment ends 3 residues before the CDR3 boundary, so the rest is inferred from the germline J gene. The same CDR3 can be traced to other DNA sequences in this sample. The V call is TRBV19, the J call TRBJ1-2; weak D call: TRBD1 (6 bases). The V gene's germline CDR1 is LNHDA and CDR2 SQIVND (reference sequence). V lost 9 bases, J lost 2 bases, and 16 bases lay in between. This CDR3 comprises 14 residues. CDR3 protein: CASSQGPGNYGYTF. CDR3 DNA, as far as it was read: TGTGCCAGCTCACAGGGCCCTGGAAACTATGGC.

CDR3 DNA (partial): TGTGCCAGCTCACCACCAAACGGGGCTAACTATGGC. This sequence encodes CASSPPNGANYG. Given in full, the CDR3 is CASSPPNGANYGYTF. J is TRBJ1-2 and V is TRBV18; D ambiguous. Read coverage stops 3 residues before the CDR3 terminus; the germline J gene supplies the remainder. Germline lookup yields CDR1 KGHSH and CDR2 LQKENI. There are 15 residues in the CDR3. V dropped 0 bases and J dropped 0 bases, with 8 bases sitting between them.

In its sample, this clone was seen a few times. The CDR3 DNA, read in part, is TGTGCCAGCAGCTGGGCCGGGACATCGAGCTCACCC. It translates to CASSWAGTSSSP. The full CDR3 protein reads CASSWAGTSSSPLHF. The V call is TRBV5-6, the J call TRBJ1-6, with a weak D call TRBD1 (6 bases). The missing CDR3 end, 3 residues past where the read stops, is filled in from the germline J gene. CDR3 length: 15 amino acids. CDR1 and CDR2 from the germline V gene are SGHDT and YYEEEE. Trimming removed 3 bases at V and 10 bases at J, with 17 bases between. Looking up the rest from reference TRBV5-6 and TRBJ1-6 gives the full variable domain: DAGVTQSPTHLIKTRGQQVTLRCSPKSGHDTVSWYQQALGQGPQFIFQYYEEEERQRGNFPDRFSGHQFPNYSSELNVNALLLGDSALYLCASSWAGTSSSPLHFGNGTRLTVT.

A word on this clone: The read stops 3 residues short of the end of the CDR3; the missing end is completed from the germline J gene. The rearrangement joins TRBV19 to TRBJ1-2; 8 nucleotides match TRBD1. The CDR3 sequence is 13 residues long. The germline V gene has CDR1 LNHDA and CDR2 SQIVND (reference sequence). The CDR3 DNA, read in part, is TGTGCCAGTAGCCACGGACAGGGCGAAGGC. It encodes CASSHGQGEG. The complete CDR3 protein is CASSHGQGEGYTF. The whole variable domain, remainder taken from reference TRBV19 and TRBJ1-2, is DGGITQSPKYLFRKEGQNVTLSCEQNLNHDAMYWYRQDPGQGLRLIYYSQIVNDFQKGDIAEGYSVSREKKESFPLTVTSAQKNPTAFYLCASSHGQGEGYTFGSGTRLTVV.

This clone was picked up a small number of times. From the germline J gene comes the end of the CDR3, since the read stops 3 residues before it. V and J are TRBV7-9 and TRBJ1-3; 7 bases fit TRBD1. This CDR3 spans 14 amino acids. CDR1 and CDR2 (germline): SEHNR, FQNEAQ (reference sequence). After removal of 5 bases from V and 4 bases from J, the junction contained 5 bases not matched to a gene. CDR3 DNA, as far as it was read: TGTGCCAGCAGCCCCACGGGACAGGGAAACACC. Its translation: CASSPTGQGNT. The entire CDR3 protein is CASSPTGQGNTIYF.

About this clone: The read comes to an end 3 residues before the CDR3 does, leaving the germline J gene to fill in the end. The chain recombines TRBV2 with TRBJ2-7; TRBD1 matches 7 bases. This CDR3 has 14 amino acids. The trim removed 8 bases at V and 0 bases at J, leaving 7 bases unmatched. Germline loops: CDR1 SNHLY, CDR2 FYNNEI. CDR3 amino acids: CASGTGTVSYEQYF. The covered CDR3 bases are TGTGCCAGCGGTACCGGGACAGTCTCCTACGAG.

This clone was seen a handful of times. From the germline J gene comes the end of the CDR3, since the read stops 3 residues before it. The chain joins TRBV29-1 to TRBJ1-2, with 7 bases identical to TRBD1. Trimming removed 7 bases from V and 5 bases from J; junction bases left unmatched: 10. From germline, CDR1 is SQVTM and CDR2 ANQGSEA. The CDR3 sequence is 13 residues long. The CDR3 bases that were read are TGCAGCGCCCGAGGGGGCGCAAAGTATGGC. This encodes CSARGGAKYG. The entire CDR3 is CSARGGAKYGYTF. The full variable domain, with the rest looked up from reference TRBV29-1 and TRBJ1-2, is SAVISQKPSRDICQRGTSLTIQCQVDSQVTMMFWYRQQPGQSLTLIATANQGSEATYESGFVIDKFPISRPNLTFSTLTVSNMSPEDSSIYLCSARGGAKYGYTFGSGTRLTVV.

This clone was observed a few times. The read terminates 3 residues before the CDR3 end, so the remaining end is supplied by the germline J gene. J is TRBJ1-1 and V is TRBV7-2; no clear D. V shed 1 base and J shed 1 base, with 7 bases lying between them. The V gene's germline CDR1 is SGHTA and CDR2 FQGNSA. The CDR3 spans 14 residues. The CDR3 sequence is CASSLVVQNTEAFF. The sequenced part of the CDR3 DNA is TGTGCCAGCAGCTTAGTGGTACAGAACACTGAA.

This clone was observed many times. The read comes to an end 3 residues before the CDR3 does, leaving the germline J gene to fill in the end. The V and J genes are TRBV7-2 and TRBJ2-5; possibly TRBD2 for D (5 bases). CDR1 and CDR2 (germline): SGHTA, FQGNSA. The CDR3 is made up of 14 amino acids. V was clipped by 5 bases and J by 5 bases, with 15 bases between them. This CDR3 is CASSRRDYSETQYF. Partial CDR3 DNA: TGTGCCAGCAGCCGTAGAGACTATTCGGAGACC. Full variable domain (rest looked up from reference TRBV7-2 and TRBJ2-5): GAGVSQSPSNKVTEKGKDVELRCDPISGHTALYWYRQSLGQGLEFLIYFQGNSAPDKSGLPSDRFSAERTGGSVSTLTIQRTQQEDSAVYLCASSRRDYSETQYFGPGTRLLVL.

As regards this clone: With the read ending 3 residues before the CDR3 end, the germline J gene is used to fill in that end. The V call is TRBV11-1, the J call TRBJ2-7; D is ambiguous. Trimming pared 3 bases from V and 3 bases from J, leaving 9 bases between. Looked up from germline, CDR1 is SGHAT and CDR2 is FQDESV (reference sequence). The CDR3 is made up of 13 amino acids. Partial CDR3 DNA: TGTGCCAGCAGCTTCCACAGCCGCTACGAG. It yields the protein CASSFHSRYE. In full, the CDR3 reads CASSFHSRYEQYF. The full variable domain, its missing parts supplied by reference TRBV11-1 and TRBJ2-7, is EAEVAQSPRYKITEKSQAVAFWCDPISGHATLYWYRQILGQGPELLVQFQDESVVDDSQLPKDRFSAERLKGVDSTLKIQPAELGDSAMYLCASSFHSRYEQYFGPGTRLTVT.